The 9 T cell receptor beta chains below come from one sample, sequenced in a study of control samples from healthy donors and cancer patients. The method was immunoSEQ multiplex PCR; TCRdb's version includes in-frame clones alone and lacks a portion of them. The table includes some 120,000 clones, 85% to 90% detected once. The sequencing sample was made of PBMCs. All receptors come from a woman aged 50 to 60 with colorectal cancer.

The CDR3 bases are TGTGCCAGTAGTATATTAATCAGGAGGGGGCGAATTCGCACTGAAGCTTTCTTT. The encoded protein is CASSILIRRGRIRTEAFF. The chain combines TRBV19 with TRBJ1-1; 7 bases are shared with TRBD1. CDR1 is LNHDA, CDR2 SQIVND, per germline (reference sequence). The J segment lost 4 bases and the V segment lost 2 bases, leaving 16 bases of the junction unmatched. The CDR3 has 18 amino acids.

CDR3 in amino acids: CASSLDPYYTEAFF. The CDR3 region has the DNA TGTGCCAGCAGTTTAGACCCATATTACACTGAAGCTTTCTTT. The rearrangement joins TRBV28 to TRBJ1-1; D not certain. The CDR3 has 14 residues. Trimming took 2 bases from V and 3 from J, leaving 10 bases between them. Looked up from germline, CDR1 is MDHEN and CDR2 is SYDVKM.

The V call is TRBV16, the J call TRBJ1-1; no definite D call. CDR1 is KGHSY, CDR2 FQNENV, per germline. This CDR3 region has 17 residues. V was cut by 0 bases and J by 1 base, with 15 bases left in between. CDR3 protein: CASSQSAVVRANTEAFF. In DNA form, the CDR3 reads TGTGCCAGCAGCCAATCGGCTGTGGTTCGGGCGAACACTGAAGCTTTCTTT.

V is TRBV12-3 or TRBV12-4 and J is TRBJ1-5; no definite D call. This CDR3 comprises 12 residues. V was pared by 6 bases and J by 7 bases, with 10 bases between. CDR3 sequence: CASRLKGQPQHF. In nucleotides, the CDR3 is TGTGCCAGCAGACTAAAAGGGCAGCCCCAGCATTTT.

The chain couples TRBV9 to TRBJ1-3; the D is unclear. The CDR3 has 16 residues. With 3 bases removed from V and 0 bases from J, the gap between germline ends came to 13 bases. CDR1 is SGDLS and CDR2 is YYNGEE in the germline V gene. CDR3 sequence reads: CASSGFRASSGNTIYF. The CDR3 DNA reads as TGTGCCAGCAGCGGTTTTAGGGCCAGCTCTGGAAACACCATATATTTT.

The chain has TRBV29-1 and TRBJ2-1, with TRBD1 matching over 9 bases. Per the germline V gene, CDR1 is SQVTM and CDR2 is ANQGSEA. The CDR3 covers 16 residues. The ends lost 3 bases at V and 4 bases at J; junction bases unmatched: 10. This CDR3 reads CSVEKTGGGSYNEQFF. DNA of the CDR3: TGCAGCGTTGAGAAGACAGGGGGTGGTTCTTACAATGAGCAGTTCTTC.

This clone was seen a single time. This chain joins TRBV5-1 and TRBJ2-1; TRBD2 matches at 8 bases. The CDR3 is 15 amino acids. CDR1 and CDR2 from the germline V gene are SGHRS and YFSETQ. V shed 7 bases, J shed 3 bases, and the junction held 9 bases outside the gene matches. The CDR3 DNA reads TGCGCCAGCCGGTCATATAGCGGGAACTACAATGAGCAGTTCTTC. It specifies CASRSYSGNYNEQFF.

This CDR3 reads CASSFQVNTEAFF. As DNA, the CDR3 is TGCGCCAGCAGCTTTCAGGTGAACACTGAAGCTTTCTTT. The chain links TRBV5-1 to TRBJ1-1, with D hard to call. The CDR3 runs 13 residues. Per the germline V gene, CDR1 is SGHRS and CDR2 is YFSETQ. The V gene lost 2 bases and the J gene lost 0 bases, with 5 bases spanning the gap.

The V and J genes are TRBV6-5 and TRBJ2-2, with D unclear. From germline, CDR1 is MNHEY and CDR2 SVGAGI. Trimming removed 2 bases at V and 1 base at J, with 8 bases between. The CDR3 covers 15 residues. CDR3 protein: CASSYNPLNTGELFF. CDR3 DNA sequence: TGTGCCAGCAGTTACAACCCCTTGAACACCGGGGAGCTGTTTTTT.